Listed below are T cell receptor beta chains from one sample, sequenced in a study of a mutant IDH1 vaccine in newly diagnosed glioma. Assay: immunoSEQ multiplex PCR; the TCRdb copy retains only in-frame clones and omits some. The sample shows approximately 60,000 clones, 80% to 90% of them seen only once. These TCRs are of unknown antigen specificity. This material consisted of PBMCs, taken from a glioma patient whose treatment included an IDH1 peptide vaccine. The receptors were gathered from a man aged 25 to 40 with glioma. CDR3s include the opening cysteine and the closing phenylalanine or tryptophan. D genes are given only for firm matches. Rows give clone size only sometimes, using once, few, many, or a class for an expanded clone.

D gene: -; clone size: -; J gene: TRBJ2-5; V gene: TRBV7-8; CDR3 DNA: TGTGCCAGCAGCCTTTCGGTGGGGCGGGCCGGGGCGGCCCAGTACTTC; CDR3 protein: CASSLSVGRAGAAQYF
D gene: TRBD1; clone size: -; J gene: TRBJ2-2; V gene: TRBV4-1; CDR3 DNA: TGCGCCAGCAGCCGCCAGGGGGCCGTTGCCACTAACACCGGGGAGCTGTTTTTT; CDR3 protein: CASSRQGAVATNTGELFF
D gene: -; clone size: few; J gene: TRBJ1-1; V gene: TRBV19; CDR3 DNA: TGTGCCAGTAGTATTAGTGGGGGGCATATGAACACTGAAGCTTTCTTT; CDR3 protein: CASSISGGHMNTEAFF
D gene: -; clone size: -; J gene: TRBJ2-5; V gene: TRBV10-3; CDR3 DNA: TGTGCCATCAGTGAGGTGGGGTCCTCGGAGACCCAGTACTTC; CDR3 protein: CAISEVGSSETQYF
D gene: -; clone size: -; J gene: TRBJ2-5; V gene: TRBV5-4; CDR3 DNA: TGTGCCAGCAGCTTGGGACGATCGGAGACCCAGTACTTC; CDR3 protein: CASSLGRSETQYF
D gene: -; clone size: -; J gene: TRBJ1-5; V gene: TRBV6-5; CDR3 DNA: TGTGCCAGCAGTTACGGTTTTAGCAATCAGCCCCAGCATTTT; CDR3 protein: CASSYGFSNQPQHF
D gene: -; clone size: -; J gene: TRBJ2-1; V gene: TRBV9; CDR3 DNA: TGTGCCAGCGGATTAGGAAATCCCCTGGTTGATGAGCAGTTCTTC; CDR3 protein: CASGLGNPLVDEQFF
D gene: -; clone size: -; J gene: TRBJ1-1; V gene: TRBV15; CDR3 DNA: TGTGCCACCAGCCATCAGCTAAACACTGAAGCTTTCTTT; CDR3 protein: CATSHQLNTEAFF
D gene: TRBD2; clone size: -; J gene: TRBJ2-5; V gene: TRBV5-5; CDR3 DNA: TGTGCCAGCAGCTTGATCGGGGGGCAAGAGACCCAGTACTTC; CDR3 protein: CASSLIGGQETQYF
D gene: -; clone size: -; J gene: TRBJ2-3; V gene: TRBV27; CDR3 DNA: TGTGCCACAAAAAAGGGCGACACAGATACGCAGTATTTT; CDR3 protein: CATKKGDTDTQYF
D gene: TRBD1; clone size: -; J gene: TRBJ2-4; V gene: TRBV5-1; CDR3 DNA: TGCGCCAGCAGCTCAACCGGGACAGTCTCCAAAAACATTCAGTACTTC; CDR3 protein: CASSSTGTVSKNIQYF
D gene: TRBD2; clone size: -; J gene: TRBJ2-5; V gene: TRBV7-9; CDR3 DNA: TGTGCCAGCAGCTCGATCCGCGGGGGACTGTACCAAGAGACCCAGTACTTC; CDR3 protein: CASSSIRGGLYQETQYF
D gene: -; clone size: -; J gene: TRBJ2-3; V gene: TRBV5-1; CDR3 DNA: TGCGCCAGCAGCCTGCCTAATGCAGATACGCAGTATTTT; CDR3 protein: CASSLPNADTQYF
D gene: TRBD1; clone size: -; J gene: TRBJ2-3; V gene: TRBV5-4; CDR3 DNA: TGTGCCAGCAGCCACGGGACAGCTCTTTGGTATTTT; CDR3 protein: CASSHGTALWYF
D gene: -; clone size: -; J gene: TRBJ2-2; V gene: TRBV7-2; CDR3 DNA: TGTGCCAGCAGCTTAGCGAGTCAACCTAACACCGGGGAGCTGTTTTTT; CDR3 protein: CASSLASQPNTGELFF
D gene: TRBD1; clone size: -; J gene: TRBJ1-6; V gene: TRBV27; CDR3 DNA: TGTGCCAGCAGAGACAGGGTGTCCTATAATTCACCCCTCCACTTT; CDR3 protein: CASRDRVSYNSPLHF
D gene: -; clone size: once; J gene: TRBJ2-7; V gene: TRBV5-4; CDR3 DNA: TGTGCCAGCAGCTTGAATGGCAGGGCCGAGCAGTACTTC; CDR3 protein: CASSLNGRAEQYF
D gene: TRBD1; clone size: -; J gene: TRBJ2-7; V gene: TRBV7-9; CDR3 DNA: TGTGCCAGCAGCTTAGCTCTGGGACAGCTTTCCTACGAGCAGTACTTC; CDR3 protein: CASSLALGQLSYEQYF
D gene: -; clone size: few; J gene: TRBJ1-1; V gene: TRBV11-3; CDR3 DNA: TGTGCCAGCAGCACAACGACAGGGAACACTGAAGCTTTCTTT; CDR3 protein: CASSTTTGNTEAFF
D gene: -; clone size: -; J gene: TRBJ1-1; V gene: TRBV19; CDR3 DNA: TGTGCCAGTAGTATAATCCTGAACACTGAAGCTTTCTTT; CDR3 protein: CASSIILNTEAFF
D gene: TRBD1; clone size: few; J gene: TRBJ1-6; V gene: TRBV2; CDR3 DNA: TGTGCCAGCAGCGCCGAGGGGGCTTGGACACCCCTCCACTTT; CDR3 protein: CASSAEGAWTPLHF
D gene: TRBD1; clone size: once; J gene: TRBJ1-1; V gene: TRBV11-2; CDR3 DNA: TGTGCCAGCAGCTTAGGTGGGACAGGGCGTACTGAAGCTTTCTTT; CDR3 protein: CASSLGGTGRTEAFF
D gene: -; clone size: -; J gene: TRBJ1-6; V gene: TRBV7-8; CDR3 DNA: TGTGCCAGCAGCTTAGTGGCAGAGGGGAACTCCTATAATTCACCCCTCCACTTT; CDR3 protein: CASSLVAEGNSYNSPLHF
D gene: TRBD1; clone size: -; J gene: TRBJ1-5; V gene: TRBV5-4; CDR3 DNA: TGTGCCAGCAGCTTGGGAGGGACAGGGGATCAGCCCCAGCATTTT; CDR3 protein: CASSLGGTGDQPQHF
D gene: -; clone size: -; J gene: TRBJ1-3; V gene: TRBV5-1; CDR3 DNA: TGCGCCAGCAGCTTGGACCACCTCGGCTCTGGAAACACCATATATTTT; CDR3 protein: CASSLDHLGSGNTIYF
D gene: -; clone size: -; J gene: TRBJ1-5; V gene: TRBV12-5; CDR3 DNA: TGTGCTAGTGGAGGGGGTATAAATCAGCCCCAGCATTTT; CDR3 protein: CASGGGINQPQHF
D gene: -; clone size: -; J gene: TRBJ2-3; V gene: TRBV30; CDR3 DNA: TGTGCCTGGAGTGTGGAGGGGTACACAGATACGCAGTATTTT; CDR3 protein: CAWSVEGYTDTQYF
D gene: -; clone size: -; J gene: TRBJ1-6; V gene: TRBV14; CDR3 DNA: TGTGCTTCTTCAGGGTTCGCGCGCTCACCCCTCCACTTT; CDR3 protein: CASSGFARSPLHF
D gene: TRBD1; clone size: -; J gene: TRBJ1-6; V gene: TRBV5-1; CDR3 DNA: TGCGCCAGCAGCGAGGGACAGGTAGAGTCACCCCTCCACTTT; CDR3 protein: CASSEGQVESPLHF
D gene: TRBD1; clone size: few; J gene: TRBJ1-6; V gene: TRBV9; CDR3 DNA: TGTGCCAGCAGCGTGGGACAGGGGGCAAGAAATGAAAATTCACCCCTCCACTTT; CDR3 protein: CASSVGQGARNENSPLHF
D gene: TRBD1; clone size: -; J gene: TRBJ2-3; V gene: TRBV27; CDR3 DNA: TGTGCCAGCAGTTTATCCTCCCAGGACAGGGTCTTGTATACGCAGTATTTT; CDR3 protein: CASSLSSQDRVLYTQYF
D gene: -; clone size: -; J gene: TRBJ1-2; V gene: TRBV21-1; CDR3 DNA: TGTGCCAGCAGCAAGTACGGGACCCCGGGGGGCTACACCTTC; CDR3 protein: CASSKYGTPGGYTF
D gene: TRBD1; clone size: -; J gene: TRBJ2-2; V gene: TRBV11-2; CDR3 DNA: TGTGCCAGCAGCTCCGCGGGACAGGGGATCACCGGGGAGCTGTTTTTT; CDR3 protein: CASSSAGQGITGELFF
D gene: -; clone size: -; J gene: TRBJ2-7; V gene: TRBV9; CDR3 DNA: TGTGCCAGCAGCACCTGGGACGGACCCTCCTACGAGCAGTACTTC; CDR3 protein: CASSTWDGPSYEQYF
D gene: -; clone size: -; J gene: TRBJ2-1; V gene: TRBV27; CDR3 DNA: TGTGCCAGCAGTTTATCGGGGGCCCCCTACAATGAGCAGTTCTTC; CDR3 protein: CASSLSGAPYNEQFF
D gene: -; clone size: few; J gene: TRBJ1-1; V gene: TRBV29-1; CDR3 DNA: TGCAGCTCCTCAGGAATGAACACTGAAGCTTTCTTT; CDR3 protein: CSSSGMNTEAFF
D gene: -; clone size: -; J gene: TRBJ1-6; V gene: TRBV2; CDR3 DNA: TGTGCCAGTCAACCCCGGGACACTCATAATTCACCCCTCCACTTT; CDR3 protein: CASQPRDTHNSPLHF
D gene: -; clone size: few; J gene: TRBJ1-4; V gene: TRBV4-1; CDR3 DNA: TGCGCCAGCAGCCAACTCTCGCGGGAAAAACTGTTTTTT; CDR3 protein: CASSQLSREKLFF
D gene: -; clone size: -; J gene: TRBJ1-5; V gene: TRBV2; CDR3 DNA: TGTGCCAGCAGTGACCGTCCAAATAGCAATCAGCCCCAGCATTTT; CDR3 protein: CASSDRPNSNQPQHF
D gene: -; clone size: -; J gene: TRBJ1-4; V gene: TRBV6-1; CDR3 DNA: TGTGCCAGCAGTGATAACTTCGGGGTAGAAAAACTGTTTTTT; CDR3 protein: CASSDNFGVEKLFF
D gene: TRBD1; clone size: -; J gene: TRBJ1-5; V gene: TRBV6-1; CDR3 DNA: TGTGCCAGCAAGGCAGGGGGAGTGAGCAATCAGCCCCAGCATTTT; CDR3 protein: CASKAGGVSNQPQHF
D gene: -; clone size: once; J gene: TRBJ1-4; V gene: TRBV11-2; CDR3 DNA: TGTGCCAGCAGCTTAGGGGTCACACGAGCTCCAACTAATGAAAAACTGTTTTTT; CDR3 protein: CASSLGVTRAPTNEKLFF
D gene: -; clone size: -; J gene: TRBJ1-1; V gene: TRBV7-9; CDR3 DNA: TGTGCCAGCATCCACGACTGGGACCGGAACACTGAAGCTTTCTTT; CDR3 protein: CASIHDWDRNTEAFF
D gene: TRBD1; clone size: -; J gene: TRBJ1-5; V gene: TRBV7-8; CDR3 DNA: TGTGCCAGCAGCTTTAAACCTCGGGACAGACTGAATCAGCCCCAGCATTTT; CDR3 protein: CASSFKPRDRLNQPQHF
D gene: TRBD1; clone size: -; J gene: TRBJ2-3; V gene: TRBV28; CDR3 DNA: TGTGCCAGCAGTTTGTTACAGGGGGCAAGAAATACGCAGTATTTT; CDR3 protein: CASSLLQGARNTQYF
D gene: TRBD1; clone size: once; J gene: TRBJ1-6; V gene: TRBV11-2; CDR3 DNA: TGTGCCAGCAGCACTCACCGGGACAGGGGTTCACCCCTCCACTTT; CDR3 protein: CASSTHRDRGSPLHF
D gene: -; clone size: -; J gene: TRBJ2-2; V gene: TRBV28; CDR3 DNA: TGTGCCAGCAGTATACAGCGGACCGGGGAGCTGTTTTTT; CDR3 protein: CASSIQRTGELFF
D gene: -; clone size: -; J gene: TRBJ1-6; V gene: TRBV7-9; CDR3 DNA: TGTGCCAGCAGCTTAGGCCAGGGAAGCTCACCCCTCCACTTT; CDR3 protein: CASSLGQGSSPLHF
D gene: -; clone size: -; J gene: TRBJ2-1; V gene: TRBV18; CDR3 DNA: TGTGCCAGCTCACCACGAGGCCCTAACACAAACAATGAGCAGTTCTTC; CDR3 protein: CASSPRGPNTNNEQFF
D gene: TRBD2; clone size: -; J gene: TRBJ2-1; V gene: TRBV6-1; CDR3 DNA: TGTGCCAGCAGTGAGACGAGAAGGGGGCAGCGGGGGGGCCGCTACAATGAGCAGTTCTTC; CDR3 protein: CASSETRRGQRGGRYNEQFF
D gene: -; clone size: -; J gene: TRBJ1-2; V gene: TRBV29-1; CDR3 DNA: TGCAGCGCCGGTGTGGCCCAGAGCTATGGCTACACCTTC; CDR3 protein: CSAGVAQSYGYTF
D gene: TRBD2; clone size: once; J gene: TRBJ2-3; V gene: TRBV7-6; CDR3 DNA: TGTGCCAGCAGCACGACTAGCGGGGGCATAGATACGCAGTATTTT; CDR3 protein: CASSTTSGGIDTQYF
D gene: -; clone size: -; J gene: TRBJ2-7; V gene: TRBV4-2; CDR3 DNA: TGTGCCAGCAGCCAATCAGGTTCCCGGTACGAGCAGTACTTC; CDR3 protein: CASSQSGSRYEQYF